These 11 T cell receptor beta chains were all obtained from the same sample, sequenced in a study of cytomegalovirus exposure and HLA in healthy donors. Profiled with immunoSEQ multiplex PCR; TCRdb holds only in-frame clones, not every one. The sample yields around 190,000 clones, around nine tenths seen once. The sequencing input was PBMCs. The receptors derive from a man younger than 40 in good health and CMV-seropositive.

The gene calls are TRBV27 and TRBJ2-7; possible D gene TRBD2, 6 bases. The V gene's germline CDR1 is MNHEY and CDR2 SMNVEV (reference sequence). The CDR3 consists of 15 residues. The V gene lost 4 bases and the J gene lost 0 bases, with 13 bases spanning the gap. Here the CDR3 DNA reads TGTGCCAGCAGTTCCCAGGGAGCGGGCTCCTACGAGCAGTACTTC. This sequence encodes CASSSQGAGSYEQYF.

This chain joins TRBV21-1 and TRBJ1-2; the tabulated D call, TRBD1, remains unverified against the DNA. TRBV21-1 is a known pseudogene. CDR3 length equals 14 residues. CDR3 loop: CASSKDGQNYGYTF. In DNA form, the CDR3 reads TGTGCCAGCAGCAAAGATGGACAAAACTATGGCTACACCTTC.

The chain employs TRBV27 and TRBJ2-3, with D perhaps given as TRBD1 or TRBD2 (5 bases each). In germline, CDR1 is MNHEY, CDR2 SMNVEV (reference sequence). This CDR3 is built from 15 residues. V lost 4 bases to trimming and J lost 5 bases, with 16 bases between them. CDR3 DNA: TGTGCCAGCAGTTCCGGGACGCTACCGGGAGATACGCAGTATTTT. The encoded protein is CASSSGTLPGDTQYF.

The V and J genes are TRBV30 and TRBJ1-4; TRBD1 is a possible D gene (6 bases). Germline V gene data show CDR1 as GTSNPN and CDR2 as SVGIG (reference sequence). V was cut by 2 bases and J by 5 bases, with 12 bases left in between. This CDR3 spans 14 amino acids. CDR3 sequence (DNA): TGTGCCTGGAGTTTGACAGGAAAAAATGAAAAACTGTTTTTT. Its translation is CAWSLTGKNEKLFF. The full variable domain, its missing parts supplied by reference TRBV30 and TRBJ1-4, is SQTIHQWPATLVQPVGSPLSLECTVEGTSNPNLYWYRQAAGRGLQLLFYSVGIGQISSEVPQNLSASRPQDRQFILSSKKLLLSDSGFYLCAWSLTGKNEKLFFGSGTQLSVL.

The V call is TRBV11-2, the J call TRBJ2-7; D gene unclear. V lost 4 bases and J lost 7, with 17 bases in between. The CDR3 consists of 14 residues. Germline values: CDR1 SGHAT, CDR2 FQNNGV. CDR3 in DNA: TGTGCCAGCAGCTCCTTCGGCGGTACGCGGGAGCAGTACTTC. Protein sequence: CASSSFGGTREQYF.

The rearrangement uses TRBV4-2 and TRBJ1-2, with TRBD1 matching over 9 bases. The V segment lost 1 base and the J segment 3 bases; nucleotides outside the gene matches: 9. The V gene's germline CDR1 is LGHNA and CDR2 YNFKEQ. The CDR3 is 17 amino acids. Written as DNA, the CDR3 is TGTGCCAGCAGCCAAGGGGGACAGGGCTTATCGGACTATGGCTACACCTTC. It is translated as CASSQGGQGLSDYGYTF.

The genes are TRBV14 and TRBJ1-1, with D possibly being TRBD1 (5 bases). V lost 1 base and J 4 bases, leaving 13 bases between the germline ends. This CDR3 has 15 residues. CDR1 is SGHDN, CDR2 FVKESK, per germline. CDR3 coding DNA: TGTGCCAGCAGCCAAGCGCAGATGAGGGGCACTGAAGCTTTCTTT. This translates into CASSQAQMRGTEAFF.

The J gene is TRBJ1-2, the V gene TRBV23-1; TRBD1 matches 9 bases. TRBV23-1 qualifies as an ORF whose function is uncertain. The CDR3 loop spans 15 amino acids. V lost 3 bases to trimming and J lost 3 bases; unmatched junction nucleotides: 5. This chain's CDR3 is CASSHGTGRHYGYTF. As DNA, the CDR3 is TGCGCCAGCAGTCACGGGACAGGGAGGCACTATGGCTACACCTTC.

V gene TRBV7-6 combines with J gene TRBJ2-7; a possible D gene is TRBD1 (7 bases). The germline V and J ends were trimmed by 4 bases and 4 bases, with 11 bases remaining between them. Germline V gives CDR1 SGHVS, CDR2 FNYEAQ. This CDR3 is built from 13 residues. The CDR3: CASSSGGTYEQYF. The CDR3 DNA reads as TGTGCCAGCAGCTCAGGGGGGACGTACGAGCAGTACTTC.

This chain joins TRBV29-1 and TRBJ2-1; tentative D call: TRBD2 (6 bases). V was cut by 4 bases and J by 10 bases, with 20 bases left in between. This CDR3 has 14 residues. CDR1 SQVTM and CDR2 ANQGSEA come from the germline V gene. CDR3 DNA: TGCAGCGTTGGTCAGGTAGCGGTCATTCGGGAGCAGTTCTTC. It specifies CSVGQVAVIREQFF.

The rearrangement links TRBV19 to TRBJ1-5, with TRBD1 identical over 10 bases. This CDR3 comprises 14 residues. Germline loops: CDR1 LNHDA, CDR2 SQIVND (reference sequence). J was trimmed by 6 bases and V by 5 bases; bases with no gene match: 4. The CDR3 region is CASSPTGGSQPQHF. CDR3 nucleotide sequence: TGTGCCAGTAGTCCGACAGGGGGCTCTCAGCCCCAGCATTTT. The full variable domain, its missing parts supplied by reference TRBV19 and TRBJ1-5, is DGGITQSPKYLFRKEGQNVTLSCEQNLNHDAMYWYRQDPGQGLRLIYYSQIVNDFQKGDIAEGYSVSREKKESFPLTVTSAQKNPTAFYLCASSPTGGSQPQHFGDGTRLSIL.